This T cell receptor beta chain stems from a study of blood T cell repertoires in COVID-19. V lost 4 bases, J lost 6 bases, and 9 bases stayed unmatched. The CDR3 covers 15 residues. From germline, CDR1 is SGHAT and CDR2 FQNNGV. By share, this clone counts as medium-sized (0.01 to 0.1%). TCRdb's table, derived via immunoSEQ multiplex PCR, lists solely in-frame clones and lacks some. Here the sample spans fewer than 50,000 clones, just under 75% being singletons. The source is a man aged 65 to 85 with COVID-19, enrolled during active disease. Specimen: peripheral blood. This chain joins TRBV11-2 and TRBJ1-2; 9 bases fit TRBD1. This CDR3 reads CASSSKQGALNGYTF. The CDR3 bases are TGTGCCAGCAGCTCGAAACAGGGGGCGTTAAATGGCTACACCTTC.